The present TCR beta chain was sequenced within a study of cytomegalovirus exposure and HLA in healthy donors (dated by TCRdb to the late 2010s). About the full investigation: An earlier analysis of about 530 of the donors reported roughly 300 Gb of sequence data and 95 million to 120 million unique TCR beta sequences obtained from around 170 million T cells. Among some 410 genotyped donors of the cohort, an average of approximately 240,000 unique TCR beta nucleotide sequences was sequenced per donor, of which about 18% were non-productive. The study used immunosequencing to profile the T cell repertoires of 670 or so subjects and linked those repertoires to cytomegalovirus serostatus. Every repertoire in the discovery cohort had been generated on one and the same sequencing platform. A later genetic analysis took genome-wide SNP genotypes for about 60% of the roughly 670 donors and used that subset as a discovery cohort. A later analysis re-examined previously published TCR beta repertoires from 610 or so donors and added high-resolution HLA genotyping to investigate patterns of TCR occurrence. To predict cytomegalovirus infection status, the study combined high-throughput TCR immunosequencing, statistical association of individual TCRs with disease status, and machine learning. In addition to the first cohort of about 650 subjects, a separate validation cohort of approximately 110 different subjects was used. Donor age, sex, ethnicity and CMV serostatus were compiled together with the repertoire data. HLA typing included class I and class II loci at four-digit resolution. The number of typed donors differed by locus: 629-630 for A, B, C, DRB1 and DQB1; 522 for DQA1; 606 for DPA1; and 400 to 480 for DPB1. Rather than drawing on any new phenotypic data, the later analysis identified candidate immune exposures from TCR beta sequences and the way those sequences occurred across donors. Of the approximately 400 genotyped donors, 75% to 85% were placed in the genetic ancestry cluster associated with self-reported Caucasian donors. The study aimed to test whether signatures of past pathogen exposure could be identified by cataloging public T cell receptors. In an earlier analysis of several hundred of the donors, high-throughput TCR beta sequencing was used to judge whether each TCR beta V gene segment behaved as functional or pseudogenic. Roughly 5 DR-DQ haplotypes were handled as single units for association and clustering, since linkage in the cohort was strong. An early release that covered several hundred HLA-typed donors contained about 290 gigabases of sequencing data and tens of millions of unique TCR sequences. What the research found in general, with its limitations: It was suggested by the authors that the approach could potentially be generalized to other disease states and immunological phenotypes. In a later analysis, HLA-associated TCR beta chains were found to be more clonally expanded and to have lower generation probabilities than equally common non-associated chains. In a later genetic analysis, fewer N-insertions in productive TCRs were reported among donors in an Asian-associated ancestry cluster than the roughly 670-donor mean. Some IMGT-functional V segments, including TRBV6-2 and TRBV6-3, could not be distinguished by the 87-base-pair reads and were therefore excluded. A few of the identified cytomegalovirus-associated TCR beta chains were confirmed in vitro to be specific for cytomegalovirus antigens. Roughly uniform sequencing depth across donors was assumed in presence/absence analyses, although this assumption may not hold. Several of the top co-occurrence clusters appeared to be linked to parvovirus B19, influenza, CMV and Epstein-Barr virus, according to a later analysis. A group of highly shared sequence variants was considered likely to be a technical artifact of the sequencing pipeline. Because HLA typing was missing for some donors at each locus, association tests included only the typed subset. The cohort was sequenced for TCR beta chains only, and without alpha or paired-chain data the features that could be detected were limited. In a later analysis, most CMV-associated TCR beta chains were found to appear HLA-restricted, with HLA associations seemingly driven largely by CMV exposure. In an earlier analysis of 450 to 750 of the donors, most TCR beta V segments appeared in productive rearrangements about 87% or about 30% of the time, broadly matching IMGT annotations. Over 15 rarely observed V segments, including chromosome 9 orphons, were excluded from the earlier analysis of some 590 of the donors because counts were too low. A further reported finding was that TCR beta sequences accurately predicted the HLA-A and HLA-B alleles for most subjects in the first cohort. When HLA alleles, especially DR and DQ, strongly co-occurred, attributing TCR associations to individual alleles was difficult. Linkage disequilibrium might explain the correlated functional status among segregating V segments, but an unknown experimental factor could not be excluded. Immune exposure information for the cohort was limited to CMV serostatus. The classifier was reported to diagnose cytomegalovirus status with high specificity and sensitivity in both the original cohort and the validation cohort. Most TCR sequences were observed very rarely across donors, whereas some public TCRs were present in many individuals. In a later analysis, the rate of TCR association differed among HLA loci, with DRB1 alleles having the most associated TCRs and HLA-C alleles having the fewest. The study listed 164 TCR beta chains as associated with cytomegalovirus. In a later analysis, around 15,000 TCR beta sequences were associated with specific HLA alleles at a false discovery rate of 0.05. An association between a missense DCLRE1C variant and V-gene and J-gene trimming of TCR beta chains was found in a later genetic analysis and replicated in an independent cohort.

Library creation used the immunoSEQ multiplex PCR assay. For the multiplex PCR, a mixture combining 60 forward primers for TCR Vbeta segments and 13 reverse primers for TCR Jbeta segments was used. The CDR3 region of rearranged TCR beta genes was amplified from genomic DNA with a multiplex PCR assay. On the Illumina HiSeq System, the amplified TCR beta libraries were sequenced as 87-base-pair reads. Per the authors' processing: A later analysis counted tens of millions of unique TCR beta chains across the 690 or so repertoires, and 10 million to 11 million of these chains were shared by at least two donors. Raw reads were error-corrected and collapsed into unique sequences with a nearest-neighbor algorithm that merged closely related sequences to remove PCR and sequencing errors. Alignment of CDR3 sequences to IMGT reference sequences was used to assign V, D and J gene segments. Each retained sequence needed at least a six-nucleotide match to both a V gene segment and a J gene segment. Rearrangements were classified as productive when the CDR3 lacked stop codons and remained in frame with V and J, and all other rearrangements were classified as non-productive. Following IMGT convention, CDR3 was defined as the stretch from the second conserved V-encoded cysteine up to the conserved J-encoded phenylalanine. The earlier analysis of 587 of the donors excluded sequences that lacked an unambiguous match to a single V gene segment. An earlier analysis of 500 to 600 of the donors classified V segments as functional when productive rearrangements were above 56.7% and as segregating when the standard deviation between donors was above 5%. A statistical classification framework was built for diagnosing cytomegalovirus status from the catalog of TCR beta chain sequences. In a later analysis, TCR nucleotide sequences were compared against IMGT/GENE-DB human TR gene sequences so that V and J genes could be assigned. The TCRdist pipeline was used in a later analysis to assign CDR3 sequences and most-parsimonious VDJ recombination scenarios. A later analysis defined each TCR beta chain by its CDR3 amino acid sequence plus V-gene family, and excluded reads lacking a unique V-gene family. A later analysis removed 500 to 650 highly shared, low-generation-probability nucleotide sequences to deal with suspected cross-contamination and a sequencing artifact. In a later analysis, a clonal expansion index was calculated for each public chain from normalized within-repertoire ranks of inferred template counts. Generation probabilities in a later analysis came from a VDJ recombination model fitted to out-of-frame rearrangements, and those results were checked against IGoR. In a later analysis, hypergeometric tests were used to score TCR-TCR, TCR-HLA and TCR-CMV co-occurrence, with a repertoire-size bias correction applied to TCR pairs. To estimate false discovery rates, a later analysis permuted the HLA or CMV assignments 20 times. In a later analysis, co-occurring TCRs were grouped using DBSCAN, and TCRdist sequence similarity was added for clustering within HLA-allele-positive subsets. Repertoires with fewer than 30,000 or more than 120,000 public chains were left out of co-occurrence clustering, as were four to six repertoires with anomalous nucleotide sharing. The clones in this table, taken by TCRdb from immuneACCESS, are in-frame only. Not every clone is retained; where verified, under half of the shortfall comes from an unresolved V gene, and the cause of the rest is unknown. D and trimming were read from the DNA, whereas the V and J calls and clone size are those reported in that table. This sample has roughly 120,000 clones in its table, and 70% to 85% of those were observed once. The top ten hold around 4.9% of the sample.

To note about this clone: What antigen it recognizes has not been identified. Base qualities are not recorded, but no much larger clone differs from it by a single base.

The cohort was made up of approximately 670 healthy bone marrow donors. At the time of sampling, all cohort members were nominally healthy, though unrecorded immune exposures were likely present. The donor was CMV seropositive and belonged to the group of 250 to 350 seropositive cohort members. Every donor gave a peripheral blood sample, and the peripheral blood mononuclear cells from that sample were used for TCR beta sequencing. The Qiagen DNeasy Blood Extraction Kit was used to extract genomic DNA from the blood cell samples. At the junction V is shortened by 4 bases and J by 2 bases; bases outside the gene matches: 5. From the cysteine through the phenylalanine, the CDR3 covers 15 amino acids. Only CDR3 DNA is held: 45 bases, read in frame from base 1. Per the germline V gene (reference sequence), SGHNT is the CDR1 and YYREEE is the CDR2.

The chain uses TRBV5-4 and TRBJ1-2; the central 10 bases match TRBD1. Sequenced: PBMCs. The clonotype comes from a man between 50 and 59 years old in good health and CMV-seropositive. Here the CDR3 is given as CASSHRDRGNYGYTF. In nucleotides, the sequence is TGTGCCAGCAGCCACCGGGACAGGGGAAACTATGGCTACACCTTC. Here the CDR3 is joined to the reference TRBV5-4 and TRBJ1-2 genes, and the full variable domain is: ETGVTQSPTHLIKTRGQQVTLRCSSQSGHNTVSWYQQALGQGPQFIFQYYREEENGRGNFPPRFSGLQFPNYSSELNVNALELDDSALYLCASSHRDRGNYGYTFGSGTRLTVV.